The present entry profiles one TCR beta chain with its context. This record comes from a study of blood T cell repertoires in COVID-19. Looking at the study overall: Samples of COVID-19 (acute and convalescent) were obtained from the United States, Italy and Spain. T cells, B-cell-depleted T cells, or PBMCs provided the cDNA or gDNA that served as material.

The authors' processing: The authors estimated nucleated cell counts from reference gene primer amplification. Sequenced by immunoSEQ multiplex PCR; TCRdb stores in-frame clones only, minus some. That table is the source of V, J and clone size, and D and trimming were worked out from the DNA. The sample includes hundreds of thousands of clones, more than 80% of them seen just once. The V gene lost 6 bases and the J gene lost 7 bases, with 10 bases spanning the gap. CDR1 and CDR2 from the germline V gene are MNHNY and SVGAGI (reference sequence). This CDR3 contains 12 residues. The chain recombines TRBV6-6 with TRBJ1-5; D gene ambiguous. Input material: peripheral blood. This TCR was sampled from a woman aged 30 to 39 with active or convalescent COVID-19. CDR3: CASREAEQPQHF. CDR3 nucleotides: TGTGCCAGCAGGGAGGCTGAACAGCCCCAGCATTTT.